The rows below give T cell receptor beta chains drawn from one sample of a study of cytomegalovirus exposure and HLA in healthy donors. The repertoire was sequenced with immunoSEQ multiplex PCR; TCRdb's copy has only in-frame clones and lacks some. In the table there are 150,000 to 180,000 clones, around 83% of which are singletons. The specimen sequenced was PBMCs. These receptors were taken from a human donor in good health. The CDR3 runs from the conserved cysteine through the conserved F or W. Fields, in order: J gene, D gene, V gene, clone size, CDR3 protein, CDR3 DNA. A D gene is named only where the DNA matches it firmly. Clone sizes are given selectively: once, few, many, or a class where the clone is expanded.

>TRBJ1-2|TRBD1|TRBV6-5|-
CASSYGTGQIVGYTF
TGTGCCAGCAGTTATGGGACAGGGCAGATAGTGGGCTACACCTTC
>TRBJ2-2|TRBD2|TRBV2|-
CASRLAVNTGELFF
TGTGCCAGCAGACTAGCGGTGAACACCGGGGAGCTGTTTTTT
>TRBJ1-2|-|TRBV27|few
CASRRAGGGYTF
TGTGCCAGTCGCCGGGCAGGAGGTGGCTACACCTTC
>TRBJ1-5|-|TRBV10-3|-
CAISEPTFGGSNQPQHF
TGTGCCATCAGTGAACCGACCTTCGGCGGGAGCAATCAGCCCCAGCATTTT
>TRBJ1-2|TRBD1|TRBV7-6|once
CASSLGGQGGGYTF
TGTGCCAGCAGCTTAGGTGGACAGGGGGGTGGCTACACCTTC
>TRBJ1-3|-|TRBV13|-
CASSFRATGNTIYF
TGTGCCAGCAGCTTCAGGGCCACTGGAAACACCATATATTTT
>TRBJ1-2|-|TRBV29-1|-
CSVGPGLVTAGYTF
TGCAGCGTTGGACCGGGGTTGGTAACGGCTGGCTACACCTTC
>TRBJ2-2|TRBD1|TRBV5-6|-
CASSTGTGGFTGELFF
TGTGCCAGCAGCACGGGGACAGGGGGTTTCACCGGGGAGCTGTTTTTT
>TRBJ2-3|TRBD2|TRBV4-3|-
CASRLRASGSTDTQYF
TGCGCCAGCAGATTGAGGGCTAGCGGGAGCACAGATACGCAGTATTTT
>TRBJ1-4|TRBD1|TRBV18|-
CASSHGQGGSEKLFF
TGTGCCAGCTCACATGGACAGGGAGGAAGTGAAAAACTGTTTTTT
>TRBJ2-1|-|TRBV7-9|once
CASSLAWTGADEQFF
TGTGCCAGCAGCTTAGCGTGGACGGGAGCGGATGAGCAGTTCTTC
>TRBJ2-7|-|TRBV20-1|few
CSASRAEEQYF
TGCAGTGCTAGCCGCGCCGAGGAGCAGTACTTC
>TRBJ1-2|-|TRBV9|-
CASSAGGSPTNYGYTF
TGTGCCAGCAGCGCTGGAGGCAGCCCAACCAACTATGGCTACACCTTC
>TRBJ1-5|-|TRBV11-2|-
CASSFNGQLGQPQHF
TGTGCCAGCAGCTTTAATGGACAGTTGGGTCAGCCCCAGCATTTT
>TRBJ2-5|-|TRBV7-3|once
CASSPGPLETQYF
TGTGCCAGCAGCCCAGGGCCTTTGGAGACCCAGTACTTC
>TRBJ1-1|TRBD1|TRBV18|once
CASSQTGMNTEAFF
TGTGCCAGCTCACAGACAGGGATGAACACTGAAGCTTTCTTT
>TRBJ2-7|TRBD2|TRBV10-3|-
CAISELGLAGGEQYF
TGTGCCATCAGTGAGCTGGGACTAGCTGGGGGCGAGCAGTACTTC
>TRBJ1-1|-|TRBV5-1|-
CASSFEGSTEAFF
TGCGCCAGCAGCTTTGAAGGGAGCACTGAAGCTTTCTTT
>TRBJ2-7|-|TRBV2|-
CASCPGKAYEQYF
TGTGCCAGCTGTCCAGGAAAGGCCTACGAGCAGTACTTC
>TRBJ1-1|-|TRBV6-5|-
CASSSGGGTEAFF
TGTGCCAGCAGTTCGGGGGGTGGCACTGAAGCTTTCTTT
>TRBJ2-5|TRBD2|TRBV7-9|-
CASSLGSGAIQETQYF
TGTGCCAGCAGCTTAGGGAGCGGGGCCATCCAAGAGACCCAGTACTTC
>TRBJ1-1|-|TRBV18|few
CASSPGQRNTEAFF
TGTGCCAGCTCACCGGGCCAGAGGAACACTGAAGCTTTCTTT
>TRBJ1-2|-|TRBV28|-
CASSSVGDGYGYTF
TGTGCCAGCAGTTCGGTAGGGGATGGCTATGGCTACACCTTC
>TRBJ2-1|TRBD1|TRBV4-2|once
CASSQESQLQGVGRNEQFF
TGTGCCAGCAGCCAAGAGTCACAGTTGCAGGGGGTAGGTCGAAATGAGCAGTTCTTC
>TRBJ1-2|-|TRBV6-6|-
CASSYSKDSPKHGYTF
TGTGCCAGCAGTTACTCGAAGGACAGCCCTAAGCATGGCTACACCTTC
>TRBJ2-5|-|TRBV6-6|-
CASSSRETQYF
TGTGCCAGCAGTTCTCGGGAGACCCAGTACTTC
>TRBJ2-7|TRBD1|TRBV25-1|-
CASSGGTGLYYEQYF
TGTGCCAGCAGTGGAGGGACAGGCTTATACTACGAGCAGTACTTC
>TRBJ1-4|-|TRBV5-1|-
CASSREAGLAEKLFF
TGCGCCAGCAGCAGGGAAGCGGGGCTCGCTGAAAAACTGTTTTTT
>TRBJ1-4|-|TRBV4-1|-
CASSPPVGGNEKLFF
TGCGCCAGCAGCCCGCCTGTGGGGGGTAATGAAAAACTGTTTTTT
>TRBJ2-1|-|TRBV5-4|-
CASSESSSYNEQFF
TGTGCCAGCAGCGAAAGTAGCTCCTACAATGAGCAGTTCTTC
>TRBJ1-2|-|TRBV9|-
CASSAQVGREVDGYTF
TGTGCCAGCAGCGCCCAAGTTGGCAGGGAGGTTGATGGCTACACCTTC
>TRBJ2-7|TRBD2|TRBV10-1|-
CASNPGGGTPYEQYF
TGCGCCAGCAATCCCGGCGGGGGGACCCCCTACGAGCAGTACTTC